This T cell receptor (beta chain) was recorded in a study of shared clonotypes between healthy human individuals. General study points: Naive subsets tended to show greater estimated richness than memory subsets. Clonotype sharing among the donors was expected to vary with sequencing depth.

Several immunoSEQ plates received, in even portions, the genomic DNA of each subset. TCRdb's table, derived via immunoSEQ multiplex PCR, lists solely in-frame clones and lacks some. The sample records 800,000 to 950,000 clones, roughly 96% being singletons. Naive-designated CD8 cells lacked CD45RO, were positively enriched for CCR7, and omitted terminally differentiated effector memory CD45RA+ cells. Concerning this clone: Antigen: not known.

CDR3 length equals 16 residues. Germline values: CDR1 MNHEY, CDR2 SMNVEV (reference sequence). The trim removed 3 bases at V and 4 bases at J, leaving 5 bases unmatched. The V gene is TRBV27, the J gene TRBJ2-3; 12 bases line up with TRBD2. Material for sequencing was naive CD8+ T cells sorted from blood. This TCR was recovered from a man aged 25 to 40 in good health. CDR3 coding DNA: TGTGCCAGCAGTTTCCTAGCGGGAGGGTCCCCAGATACGCAGTATTTT. The encoded protein is CASSFLAGGSPDTQYF.